The present entry profiles one TCR beta chain with its context. What it binds is unknown. A much larger clone lies one base from this, so it may be a read error. The data belong to a study of Graves' ophthalmopathy and Graves' hyperthyroidism. Study-wide context: Stable hyperthyroidism meant no progression to ophthalmopathy within 18 months of follow-up.

The authors amplified TCR beta CDR3 regions, and they did so from RNA transcripts for repertoire sequencing. The library came from an HTBI-primed first-round RT-PCR and a second-round multiplex PCR. MiXCR, applied by TCRdb to the multiplex PCR reads, yields one record per CDR3 protein. The sample yields around 1,200,000 distinct CDR3 sequences, approximately 35% seen once. Germline lookup yields CDR1 DFQATT and CDR2 SNEGSKA (reference sequence). Trimming took 2 bases from V and 4 from J, leaving 17 bases between them. The CDR3 has 15 amino acids. Study outcomes and limitations: In blood appeared most of the expanded thyroid clonotypes whose frequency exceeded 0.001. Progression of ophthalmopathy was predicted by the model with about 66% sensitivity and about 72% specificity.

Other autoimmune diseases, uncontrolled infections, pregnancy or lactation ruled patients out of participation. The material sequenced was peripheral blood or thyroid tissue (not recorded which). This receptor was obtained from an adult man with Graves' hyperthyroidism. J is TRBJ2-5 and V is TRBV20-1, with D perhaps matching TRBD1 (7 bases). CDR3 nucleotide sequence: TGCAGTGCTAGAACAACAGGAGGGGGCGGAGAGACCCAGTACTTC. Translation gives CSARTTGGGGETQYF.